The entry below describes one TCR beta chain. Its antigen is still unknown. CDR3 length: 12 residues. With 4 bases removed from V and 7 bases from J, the gap between germline ends came to 10 bases. Germline CDR1 and CDR2: MNHEY and SVGAGI. Profiling relied on immunoSEQ multiplex PCR, and the TCRdb table lists in-frame clones only, not all of them. This table has under 150,000 clones, roughly 92% appearing once. Doses given second, at about 4 or about 12 weeks, were pooled. The data originate from a study of T cell responses to AZD1222 COVID-19 vaccine. Study findings and constraints: Females outnumbered males among donors, who were mostly white British; clonal diversity was possibly underestimated. Within unmutated variant regions lay the reported targets of nearly half of spike-specific TCRs.

This chain links TRBV6-5 with TRBJ1-2, with a possible D match to TRBD1 (5 bases). This sequence originates from an adult who received the AZD1222 COVID-19 vaccine. This material consisted of peripheral blood, taken 28 days after the second AZD1222 dose. CDR3 sequence (DNA): TGTGCCAGCAGTTCCCCAGGGTTTGGCTACACCTTC. This gives the protein CASSSPGFGYTF.